This TCR beta chain appears in the sequencing data of a study of T cell repertoires in cytomegalovirus infection. Study-wide findings and caveats: CMV-specific TCR beta clonotypes restricted by HLA-C dominated the ex vivo response.

The CDR3 runs 13 residues. Trimming pared 3 bases from V and 9 bases from J, leaving 12 bases between. TCRdb itself ran the reads through MiXCR, one entry per CDR3 protein. The table has some 240,000 distinct CDR3 sequences, 15% to 20% seen once. This clonotype turned up a few times. As yet, its antigen is unknown. Sequencing was done on a sample of CD8+ T cells from PBMCs. The clonotype was recovered from a human donor in good health (CMV status not recorded). Some clones in this sample may be carry-over from other donors' samples. The J gene is TRBJ2-1, the V gene TRBV12-3 or TRBV12-4; D might be TRBD2 (6 bases). The CDR3 here is CASSFPGDGEQFF. The CDR3 nucleotides read TGTGCCAGCAGTTTCCCGGGGGATGGTGAGCAGTTCTTC.